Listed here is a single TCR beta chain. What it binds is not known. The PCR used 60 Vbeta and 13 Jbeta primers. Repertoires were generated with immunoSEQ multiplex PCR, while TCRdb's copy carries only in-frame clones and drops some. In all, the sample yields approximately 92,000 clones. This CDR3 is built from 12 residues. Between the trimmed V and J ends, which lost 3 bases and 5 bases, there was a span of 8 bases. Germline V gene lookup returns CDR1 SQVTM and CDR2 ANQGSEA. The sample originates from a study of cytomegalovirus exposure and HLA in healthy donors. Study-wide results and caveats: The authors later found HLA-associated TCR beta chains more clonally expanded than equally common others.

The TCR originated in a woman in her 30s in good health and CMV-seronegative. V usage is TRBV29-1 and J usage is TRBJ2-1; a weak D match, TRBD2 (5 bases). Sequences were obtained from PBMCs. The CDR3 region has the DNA TGCAGCGTTGAGTGGCGGGACAATGAGCAGTTCTTC. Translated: CSVEWRDNEQFF.